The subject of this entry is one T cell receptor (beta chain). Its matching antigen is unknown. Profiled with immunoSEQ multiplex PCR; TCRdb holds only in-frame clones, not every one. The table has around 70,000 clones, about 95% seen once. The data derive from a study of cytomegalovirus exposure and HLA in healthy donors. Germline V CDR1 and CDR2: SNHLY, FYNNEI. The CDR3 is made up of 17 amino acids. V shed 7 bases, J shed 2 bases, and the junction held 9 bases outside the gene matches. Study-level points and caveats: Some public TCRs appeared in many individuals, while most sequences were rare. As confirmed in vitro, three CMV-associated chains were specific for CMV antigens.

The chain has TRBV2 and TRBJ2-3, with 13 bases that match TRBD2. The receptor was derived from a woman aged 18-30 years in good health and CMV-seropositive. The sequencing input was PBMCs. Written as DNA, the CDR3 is TGTGCCAGCAACAAAGGGGGACTAGCGGGGACCACAGATACGCAGTATTTT. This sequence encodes CASNKGGLAGTTDTQYF.